The clone carrying this T cell receptor (beta chain) came up many times. What it recognizes is unknown. One entry per CDR3 protein results from TCRdb running MiXCR on the 5' RACE reads. The sample records some 130,000 distinct CDR3 sequences, roughly 6.6% being singletons. The data originate from a study of CD8 T cells in ankylosing spondylitis. Study-wide results and limits: Disease-linked clones bore a CD8+ phenotype and were relatively rare in peripheral blood.

The ends were cut back, 0 bases at V and 3 bases at J, with 7 bases in the middle. The CDR3 extends over 14 amino acids. The germline gives CDR1 SGHRS, CDR2 YFSETQ. The chain has TRBV5-1 and TRBJ2-1; possibly TRBD1 for D (5 bases). The receptor was isolated from a female donor with ankylosing spondylitis or in good health (not recorded which). Input material: blood, either unsorted or a sorted T cell fraction (not recorded which). The CDR3: CASSLEDSYNEQFF. DNA for the CDR3: TGCGCCAGCAGCTTGGAAGACAGCTACAATGAGCAGTTCTTC.